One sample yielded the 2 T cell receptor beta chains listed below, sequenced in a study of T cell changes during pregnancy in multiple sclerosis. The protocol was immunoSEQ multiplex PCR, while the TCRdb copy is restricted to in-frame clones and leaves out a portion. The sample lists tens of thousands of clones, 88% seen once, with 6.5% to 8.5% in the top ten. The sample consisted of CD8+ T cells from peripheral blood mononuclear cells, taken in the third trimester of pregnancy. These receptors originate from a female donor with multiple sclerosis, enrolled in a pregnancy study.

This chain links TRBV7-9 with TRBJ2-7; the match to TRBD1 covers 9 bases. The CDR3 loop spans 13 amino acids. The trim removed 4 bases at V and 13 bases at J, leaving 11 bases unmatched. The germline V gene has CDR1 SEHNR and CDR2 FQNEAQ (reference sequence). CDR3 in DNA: TGTGCCAGCAGCTCCGGGAGGACAGGGGATATTTACTTC. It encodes CASSSGRTGDIYF.

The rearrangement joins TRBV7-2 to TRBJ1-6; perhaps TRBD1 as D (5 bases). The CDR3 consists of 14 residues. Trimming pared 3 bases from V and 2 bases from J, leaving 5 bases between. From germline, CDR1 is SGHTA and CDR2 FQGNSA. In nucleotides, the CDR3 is TGTGCCAGCAGCTTGGGGCCCTATAATTCACCCCTCCACTTT. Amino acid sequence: CASSLGPYNSPLHF.